Presented here are 29 T cell receptor beta chains from one specimen sequenced in a study of T cells in Graves' hyperthyroidism and ophthalmopathy. Researchers amplified the TCR beta CDR3 regions from RNA transcripts. TCR CDR3 underwent first-round RT-PCR with the HTBI primer set. TCRdb passed the multiplex PCR reads through MiXCR, listing each CDR3 protein once. The sample holds about 480,000 distinct CDR3 sequences, 14% seen once. The sequenced sample was blood. The origin of the receptors is a woman aged 18-30 years with Graves' hyperthyroidism.

At least ten counts were recorded for this clonotype. The chain combines TRBV11-3 with TRBJ2-1, with D possibly called TRBD1 or TRBD2 (5 bases each). The CDR3 extends over 14 amino acids. V shed 7 bases and J shed 4 bases, with 14 bases lying between them. Looked up from germline, CDR1 is SGHNT and CDR2 is YENEEA. The CDR3 coding sequence is TGTGCCAGCAACGTTCGGGGCGGATACAATGAGCAGTTCTTC. As protein: CASNVRGGYNEQFF.

This clonotype appeared a few times. The chain links TRBV6-1 to TRBJ2-7; the D call may be TRBD1 or TRBD2 (6 bases each). The ends were cut back, 5 bases at V and 6 bases at J, with 11 bases in the middle. This CDR3 has 12 residues. Germline V gives CDR1 MNHNS, CDR2 SASEGT. This CDR3 is CASSLQGGEQYV. The DNA of the CDR3 is TGTGCCAGCAGTTTACAGGGAGGCGAGCAGTACGTC.

This clonotype was seen only a few times. The rearrangement uses TRBV28 and TRBJ1-4, with D uncertain. The germline CDR1 and CDR2 sequences are MDHEN and SYDVKM. This CDR3 region has 13 residues. The V end lost 3 bases, the J end lost 6 bases, and 8 bases lay between the germline ends. The CDR3 nucleotides are TGTGCCAGCAGTTTGGTCAGACATGAAAAACTGTTTTTT. Its translation: CASSLVRHEKLFF.

Worth noting for this clonotype: A read error is possible here, since a much larger clone lies one base away. V usage is TRBV15 and J usage is TRBJ2-2; D is ambiguous. The CDR3 is 15 residues long. Germline values: CDR1 LNHNV, CDR2 YYDKDF (reference sequence). The CDR3 region is CDTSRDRTATGELFF. The CDR3 nucleotides read TGTGACACCAGCAGAGATCGAACGGCCACCGGGGAGCTGTTTTTT.

This clonotype was observed at least ten times. V gene TRBV7-3 combines with J gene TRBJ2-1, with 7 bases that match TRBD2. Trimming took 2 bases from V and 8 from J; bases not matched to a gene: 12. CDR3 length: 16 amino acids. Per the germline V gene, CDR1 is SGHTA and CDR2 is FQGTGA. CDR3: CASSLLFAGEVDEQFF. CDR3 bases: TGTGCCAGCAGCTTATTGTTCGCGGGAGAAGTTGATGAGCAGTTCTTC.

There are many counts of this clonotype. The V gene is TRBV12-3 or TRBV12-4, the J gene TRBJ1-5, with unresolved D. This CDR3 has 15 residues. V gave up 6 bases and J gave up 3 bases, with 15 bases separating them. DNA of the CDR3: TGTGCCAGCAGCCTAATCGGGCGGATCAATCAGCCCCAGCATTTT. Its protein product is CASSLIGRINQPQHF.

In its sample, this clonotype was seen a few times. V usage is TRBV5-1 and J usage is TRBJ2-6; 7 nucleotides line up with TRBD1. Trimming removed 1 base from V and 0 bases from J; junction bases left unmatched: 13. The germline V gene has CDR1 SGHRS and CDR2 YFSETQ. The CDR3 loop spans 20 amino acids. CDR3 sequence: CASSLRVGDSYFSGANVLTF. The DNA for the CDR3 is TGCGCCAGCAGCTTGCGGGTAGGGGACAGTTACTTCTCTGGGGCCAACGTCCTGACTTTC. Full variable domain (remainder filled in from reference TRBV5-1 and TRBJ2-6): KAGVTQTPRYLIKTRGQQVTLSCSPISGHRSVSWYQQTPGQGLQFLFEYFSETQRNKGNFPGRFSGRQFSNSRSEMNVSTLELGDSALYLCASSLRVGDSYFSGANVLTFGAGSRLTVL.

This clonotype has a single count. The chain is built from TRBV4-1 and TRBJ1-1, with D uncertain. The CDR3 spans 16 residues. Germline V gene data show CDR1 as MGHRA and CDR2 as YSYEKL. The germline V and J ends were trimmed by 0 bases and 3 bases, with 14 bases remaining between them. The chain's CDR3 is CASSQDLAGGYTEAFF. In DNA, the CDR3 is TGCGCCAGCAGCCAAGATTTGGCAGGAGGGTACACTGAAGCTTTCTTT.

This clonotype has a count of ten or more. The rearrangement links TRBV12-3 or TRBV12-4 to TRBJ1-4; tentative D call: TRBD1 (5 bases). V lost 8 bases and J lost 7, with 20 bases in between. The CDR3 runs 15 residues. CDR3 sequence reads: CASSQVAKWGEKLFF. The CDR3 DNA reads as TGTGCCAGCTCACAGGTGGCTAAATGGGGTGAAAAACTGTTTTTT.

In its sample, this clonotype was seen a few times. The chain combines TRBV3-1 with TRBJ2-1; D assignment may be TRBD1 or TRBD2 (6 bases each). Trimming left V 2 bases short and J 7 bases short, with 15 bases between. The CDR3 sequence is 15 residues long. CDR1 and CDR2 (germline): LGHDT, YNNKEL (reference sequence). As DNA, the CDR3 is TGTGCCAGCAGCCAAAGCTGGCGGGACAAAAATGAGCAGTTCTTC. Translated: CASSQSWRDKNEQFF.

Many counts were recorded for this clonotype. V is TRBV12-3 or TRBV12-4 and J is TRBJ2-1; TRBD2 aligns across 9 bases. V was clipped by 6 bases and J by 7 bases; unmatched bases: 13. The length of the CDR3 is 16 residues. The CDR3 DNA sequence: TGTGCCAGCAGCCCACGCGGGCTAGCGGGAACAAATGAGCAGTTCTTC. This encodes CASSPRGLAGTNEQFF.

This clonotype showed up many times. The chain is built from TRBV11-2 and TRBJ2-7; the D is unclear. Trimming pared 0 bases from V and 1 base from J, leaving 4 bases between. This CDR3 spans 13 amino acids. CDR1 and CDR2 (germline): SGHAT, FQNNGV. CDR3 coding DNA: TGTGCCAGCAGCTTAGACAGGTCCTACGAGCAGTACGTC. Translation: CASSLDRSYEQYV.

This chain uses TRBV13 with TRBJ2-7; 10 nucleotides match TRBD1. CDR1 is PRHDT and CDR2 is FYEKMQ in the germline V gene (reference sequence). The V segment lost 6 bases and the J segment 5 bases; nucleotides outside the gene matches: 7. The CDR3 loop spans 14 amino acids. This CDR3 reads CASRAGQGFNEQYF. As DNA, the CDR3 is TGTGCCAGCAGAGCGGGACAGGGGTTTAACGAGCAGTACTTC. Supplemented by reference TRBV13 and TRBJ2-7, the full variable domain reads AAGVIQSPRHLIKEKRETATLKCYPIPRHDTVYWYQQGPGQDPQFLISFYEKMQSDKGSIPDRFSAQQFSDYHSELNMSSLELGDSALYFCASRAGQGFNEQYFGPGTRLTVT.

The chain uses TRBV7-9 and TRBJ2-1, with 14 bases lining up with TRBD2. The end of the DNA fits TRBJ2-7 better, so the J call may be wrong. The V gene's germline CDR1 is SEHNR and CDR2 FQNEAQ (reference sequence). The CDR3 runs to 15 residues. The CDR3 region has the DNA TGTGCCAGCAGCGCCGGGACTAGCGGGAGCAATGAGCAGTACGTC. Amino acid sequence: CASSAGTSGSNEQYV.

This clonotype occurred many times. This chain links TRBV11-3 with TRBJ2-7; 10 nucleotides match TRBD1. The CDR3 runs 16 residues. V was clipped by 5 bases and J by 2 bases; unmatched bases: 9. The germline V gene has CDR1 SGHNT and CDR2 YENEEA. The CDR3 reads CASSTLRQGATYEQYF. DNA of the CDR3: TGTGCCAGCAGCACTCTAAGACAGGGGGCTACCTACGAGCAGTACTTC. The full variable domain, rest sourced from reference TRBV11-3 and TRBJ2-7, is EAGVVQSPRYKIIEKKQPVAFWCNPISGHNTLYWYLQNLGQGPELLIRYENEEAVDDSQLPKDRFSAERLKGVDSTLKIQPAELGDSAVYLCASSTLRQGATYEQYFGPGTRLTVT.

The gene calls are TRBV7-9 and TRBJ1-1; D is undetermined. V lost 4 bases, J lost 6 bases, and 15 bases lay in between. From germline, CDR1 is SEHNR and CDR2 FQNEAQ (reference sequence). The CDR3 covers 14 residues. The CDR3 loop reads CASSSLGPTAEAFF. The CDR3 DNA follows: TGTGCCAGCAGCTCCCTCGGGCCGACCGCTGAAGCTTTCTTT. Based on the CDR3 plus reference TRBV7-9 and TRBJ1-1, the full variable domain is DTGVSQNPRHKITKRGQNVTFRCDPISEHNRLYWYRQTLGQGPEFLTYFQNEAQLEKSRLLSDRFSAERPKGSFSTLEIQRTEQGDSAMYLCASSSLGPTAEAFFGQGTRLTVV.

This clonotype was picked up many times. The J gene is TRBJ1-3, the V gene TRBV6-1; D is possibly TRBD1 (6 bases). The V end was cut by 8 bases, the J end by 0 bases, with 17 bases between. This CDR3 is built from 16 residues. Germline V gene sequence: CDR1 MNHNS, CDR2 SASEGT. CDR3 protein: CASLDRPIISGNTIYF. Written as DNA, the CDR3 is TGTGCCAGCCTCGACAGGCCAATTATCTCTGGAAACACCATATATTTT.

This clonotype was counted only a few times. This chain links TRBV5-8 with TRBJ2-1; a possible D gene is TRBD1 (5 bases). CDR1 is SGHTS and CDR2 is YDEGEE in the germline V gene. Trimming shortened V by 0 bases and J by 2 bases, and 9 bases separated the two germline ends. This CDR3 has 15 residues. The CDR3 bases are TGTGCCAGCAGCTTGGTGGTAGGGGCCTACAATGAGCAGTTCTTC. Its translation: CASSLVVGAYNEQFF.

At least ten counts were recorded for this clonotype. The rearrangement links TRBV11-3 to TRBJ1-2, with D unclear. The ends were cut back, 5 bases at V and 5 bases at J, with 12 bases in the middle. CDR1 is SGHNT and CDR2 is YENEEA in the germline V gene. The CDR3 sequence is 13 residues long. The CDR3 protein is CASSQDGWYGYTF. The DNA of the CDR3 is TGTGCCAGCAGCCAGGACGGCTGGTATGGCTACACCTTC.

This clonotype occurred a few times. The chain employs TRBV5-1 and TRBJ2-5, with TRBD2 matching over 7 bases. The V gene end was trimmed by 0 bases and the J gene end by 2 bases; junction bases not matched to a gene: 10. Germline V gene sequence: CDR1 SGHRS, CDR2 YFSETQ. There are 17 residues in the CDR3. CDR3: CASSLAQTWRGQETQYF. CDR3 nucleotide sequence: TGCGCCAGCAGCTTGGCTCAGACTTGGCGGGGGCAAGAGACCCAGTACTTC.

This clonotype came up many times. This chain uses TRBV10-3 with TRBJ2-7; TRBD2 is a possible D gene (6 bases). This CDR3 contains 14 residues. Germline assignment: CDR1 ENHRY and CDR2 SYGVKD. V lost 7 bases and J 2 bases, leaving 15 bases between the germline ends. The CDR3 DNA follows: TGTGCCATCACGAATGGCGGGGATACCTACGAGCAGTACTTC. This encodes CAITNGGDTYEQYF.

This clonotype was seen ten or more times. The chain's CDR3 is CASSFSPPGQGYGYTF. The CDR3 bases are TGTGCCAGCAGTTTCTCTCCCCCTGGACAGGGCTATGGCTACACCTTC. J is TRBJ1-2 and V is TRBV27; TRBD1 aligns across 8 bases. V gave up 3 bases and J gave up 4 bases; unmatched junction bases: 10. Germline-derived CDR1 and CDR2 are MNHEY and SMNVEV (reference sequence). The CDR3 is 16 residues long.

This clonotype has ten or more counts. V usage is TRBV11-2 and J usage is TRBJ2-7; 8 bases are shared with TRBD2. J was trimmed by 3 bases and V by 3 bases; bases with no gene match: 10. This CDR3 spans 16 amino acids. Germline V gene sequence: CDR1 SGHAT, CDR2 FQNNGV. CDR3 sequence: CASSFSSGSSFYEQYV. As DNA, the CDR3 is TGTGCCAGCAGCTTCTCAAGCGGGAGCTCCTTCTACGAGCAGTACGTC.

Ten or more counts support this clonotype. The chain links TRBV27 to TRBJ1-1; D is unclear. Germline V gene lookup returns CDR1 MNHEY and CDR2 SMNVEV (reference sequence). Trimming pared 5 bases from V and 1 base from J, leaving 11 bases between. This CDR3 is 14 amino acids long. The chain's CDR3 is CASSPWVENTEAFF. CDR3 in DNA: TGTGCCAGCAGTCCCTGGGTGGAGAACACTGAAGCTTTCTTT.

The V call is TRBV7-9, the J call TRBJ2-1; the match to TRBD2 covers 9 bases. The germline CDR1 and CDR2 sequences are SEHNR and FQNEAQ (reference sequence). This CDR3 spans 13 amino acids. V gave up 8 bases and J gave up 5 bases; unmatched junction bases: 4. The CDR3, as DNA: TGTGCCAGCTCTAGCGGGGCTGACAATGAGCAGTTCTTC. Translation: CASSSGADNEQFF.

A note on this clonotype: The junction departs from the called germline gene at one end, perhaps through a read error. The chain uses TRBV2 and TRBJ2-3; the match to TRBD1 covers 7 bases. CDR1 is SNHLY, CDR2 FYNNEI, per germline. CDR3 length equals 15 residues. The CDR3 DNA reads as TGTGCCAGCAGTGAGGCGACAGGGCGCACAGATACGCAGTCTTTT. It specifies CASSEATGRTDTQSF.

This clonotype has more than one count but fewer than ten. The chain links TRBV5-1 to TRBJ2-1; TRBD2 matches at 8 bases. Germline V CDR1 and CDR2: SGHRS, YFSETQ. The CDR3 length is 15 residues. V shed 3 bases, J shed 7 bases, and the junction held 9 bases outside the gene matches. CDR3: CASSWAGTRENEQFF. In DNA form, the CDR3 reads TGCGCCAGCAGCTGGGCCGGGACTAGGGAAAATGAGCAGTTCTTC. Looking up the rest from reference TRBV5-1 and TRBJ2-1 gives the full variable domain: KAGVTQTPRYLIKTRGQQVTLSCSPISGHRSVSWYQQTPGQGLQFLFEYFSETQRNKGNFPGRFSGRQFSNSRSEMNVSTLELGDSALYLCASSWAGTRENEQFFGPGTRLTVL.

This clonotype was observed at least ten times. The chain uses TRBV12-5 and TRBJ1-1; D unclear. The germline V gene encodes CDR1 LGHNT and CDR2 FRNRAP. The CDR3 totals 14 residues. V was clipped by 5 bases and J by 1 base, with 11 bases between them. The CDR3 loop reads CASGRGLTNTEAFF. In nucleotides, the CDR3 is TGTGCTAGTGGTCGAGGACTCACGAACACTGAAGCTTTCTTT.

This clonotype was detected a few times. The V and J genes are TRBV11-2 and TRBJ1-1, with D uncertain. Germline CDR1 reads SGHAT; CDR2 reads FQNNGV. The CDR3 is 13 amino acids. Trimming took off 7 bases at V and 3 bases at J, with 12 bases between the two ends. CDR3 sequence reads: CASTLYGYTEAFF. The CDR3 nucleotides are TGTGCCAGCACTCTGTATGGATACACTGAAGCTTTCTTT. The variable domain in full, with the rest retrieved from reference TRBV11-2 and TRBJ1-1, is EAGVAQSPRYKIIEKRQSVAFWCNPISGHATLYWYQQILGQGPKLLIQFQNNGVVDDSQLPKDRFSAERLKGVDSTLKIQPAKLEDSAVYLCASTLYGYTEAFFGQGTRLTVV.